This TCR beta chain was recovered during a study of technical replicates of blood from several donors. Sequenced by immunoSEQ multiplex PCR; TCRdb stores in-frame clones only, minus some. The table shows about 73,000 clones, with 90% to 95% occurring only once. The table lists this clone with a few counts. The CDR3 contains 15 residues. Trimming stripped 7 bases from V and 0 bases from J, with 13 bases between. CDR1 MRHNA and CDR2 SNTAGT come from the germline V gene. The genes are TRBV6-4 and TRBJ2-1; D unclear. Material: PBMCs. The TCR sequence derives from a human donor in good health. Some clones in this sample may be carry-over from other donors' samples. The CDR3 coding sequence is TGTGCCAGCAAGACTTTGGCGGACTCCTACAATGAGCAGTTCTTC. Amino acids: CASKTLADSYNEQFF.